The 25 T cell receptor beta chains given below trace back to one sample, sequenced in a study of T cells and Merkel cell carcinoma outcomes. Method: immunoSEQ multiplex PCR; TCRdb's copy keeps in-frame clones and lacks some. The sample lists 5,000 to 6,500 clones, approximately 80% seen once, with just under 6% in the top ten. Sequencing used tumor tissue from Merkel cell carcinoma. The receptors here all came from a human donor with Merkel cell carcinoma.

The chain uses TRBV18 and TRBJ1-2; D might be TRBD1 (6 bases). CDR3 length equals 15 residues. V dropped 3 bases and J dropped 4 bases, with 15 bases sitting between them. Germline V CDR1 and CDR2: KGHSH, LQKENI. CDR3 sequence reads: CASSPDRSSGYGYTF. In DNA form, the CDR3 reads TGTGCCAGCTCACCCGACAGGTCGTCCGGCTATGGCTACACCTTC.

This clone qualifies as large. V gene TRBV30 combines with J gene TRBJ2-5; a weak D match, TRBD1 (6 bases). Germline-derived CDR1 and CDR2 are GTSNPN and SVGIG (reference sequence). V lost 3 bases and J lost 0, with 8 bases in between. The CDR3 totals 13 residues. The CDR3 sequence is CAWSRDNQETQYF. DNA for the CDR3: TGTGCCTGGAGCCGGGACAACCAAGAGACCCAGTACTTC.

This chain's CDR3 is CASSLGYRNTNEKLFF. The CDR3, as DNA: TGTGCCAGCAGCTTAGGGTACAGGAATACCAATGAAAAACTGTTTTTT. This chain joins TRBV7-9 and TRBJ1-4, with a tentative D call TRBD1 (5 bases). Trimming left V 1 base short and J 5 bases short, with 14 bases between. CDR3 length: 16 amino acids. The V gene's germline CDR1 is SEHNR and CDR2 FQNEAQ (reference sequence). Full variable domain (rest looked up from reference TRBV7-9 and TRBJ1-4): DTGVSQNPRHKITKRGQNVTFRCDPISEHNRLYWYRQTLGQGPEFLTYFQNEAQLEKSRLLSDRFSAERPKGSFSTLEIQRTEQGDSAMYLCASSLGYRNTNEKLFFGSGTQLSVL.

This chain connects TRBV7-2 to TRBJ1-4; D is ambiguous. Germline assignment: CDR1 SGHTA and CDR2 FQGNSA. V gave up 0 bases and J gave up 8 bases, with 10 bases separating them. The CDR3 extends over 14 amino acids. CDR3 bases: TGTGCCAGCAGCTTAGCTCTCGGCCGAGAAAAACTGTTTTTT. Residues: CASSLALGREKLFF.

This clone appeared a few times. The chain employs TRBV11-2 and TRBJ2-7; possibly TRBD1 or TRBD2 for D (7 bases each). Germline CDR1 and CDR2: SGHAT and FQNNGV. The CDR3 is made up of 15 amino acids. Trimming removed 5 bases at V and 6 bases at J, with 20 bases between. CDR3 in amino acids: CASSPRAGGGSEQYF. The CDR3 coding sequence is TGTGCCAGCAGCCCCCGGGCAGGGGGGGGCTCCGAGCAGTACTTC.

This chain links TRBV12-5 with TRBJ1-1; 9 nucleotides align to TRBD1. Germline assignment: CDR1 LGHNT and CDR2 FRNRAP. V lost 0 bases and J lost 6; bases outside the gene matches: 11. There are 17 residues in the CDR3. CDR3 sequence (DNA): TGTGCTAGTGGTTTGGTACTAGGGACAGGGATACCTCCTGAAGCTTTCTTT. Encoded protein: CASGLVLGTGIPPEAFF.

This clone showed up just a few times. The chain joins TRBV5-4 to TRBJ2-5; a weak D match, TRBD2 (6 bases). V lost 2 bases, J lost 4 bases, and 15 bases lay in between. The CDR3 sequence is 15 residues long. Germline lookup yields CDR1 SGHNT and CDR2 YYREEE (reference sequence). CDR3 DNA sequence: TGTGCCAGCAGCTTTCGGGGAAAGGGAGGAGAGACCCAGTACTTC. It yields the protein CASSFRGKGGETQYF.

As to this clone: The junction and the germline gene differ at one end; a read error may be behind it. V and J are TRBV2 and TRBJ2-2, with 8 bases fitting TRBD2. The germline V gene has CDR1 SNHLY and CDR2 FYNNEI. This CDR3 contains 16 residues. CDR3 nucleotides: TGTGCCAGCAGTGATTTAGCGGGAAGGAACATCGGGGAGCTGTTTTTT. It codes for CASSDLAGRNIGELFF.

This clone has only a few counts. V gene TRBV18 combines with J gene TRBJ2-7; 10 bases line up with TRBD2. V was clipped by 3 bases and J by 1 base; unmatched bases: 3. Germline CDR1 is KGHSH and CDR2 is LQKENI. The CDR3 contains 15 residues. For the CDR3, the DNA is TGTGCCAGCTCACCGGTTAGCGGGAGGTCCTACGAGCAGTACTTC. Its translation: CASSPVSGRSYEQYF.

Of note for this clone: Other DNA variants within this sample encode the same CDR3. The rearrangement uses TRBV28 and TRBJ2-7, with 7 bases fitting TRBD1. This CDR3 comprises 14 residues. Germline-derived CDR1 and CDR2 are MDHEN and SYDVKM. The ends lost 5 bases at V and 0 bases at J; junction bases unmatched: 4. In DNA, the CDR3 is TGTGCCAGCAGTCTGACAGGGAGCTCCTACGAGCAGTACTTC. This gives the protein CASSLTGSSYEQYF.

V is TRBV7-8 and J is TRBJ2-1; D gene unclear. Looked up from germline, CDR1 is SGHVS and CDR2 is FQNEAQ. Trimming shortened V by 0 bases and J by 3 bases, and 9 bases separated the two germline ends. CDR3 length: 15 amino acids. The DNA of the CDR3 is TGTGCCAGCAGCTTAGCGCTTCAGATCTACAATGAGCAGTTCTTC. Its protein product is CASSLALQIYNEQFF.

This clone was recorded once. A clone one base away is much larger, so this may be a read error. The chain uses TRBV9 and TRBJ2-7; TRBD1 aligns across 10 bases. CDR1 is SGDLS, CDR2 YYNGEE, per germline. V was pared by 4 bases and J by 2 bases, with 6 bases of the junction left unmatched. The CDR3 contains 15 residues. DNA of the CDR3: TGTGCCAGCAGCATAGGACAGGGGGTTGCCTACGAGCAGTACTTC. Its protein product is CASSIGQGVAYEQYF. Variable domain in full (rest from reference TRBV9 and TRBJ2-7): DSGVTQTPKHLITATGQRVTLRCSPRSGDLSVYWYQQSLDQGLQFLIQYYNGEERAKGNILERFSAQQFPDLHSELNLSSLELGDSALYFCASSIGQGVAYEQYFGPGTRLTVT.

The J gene is TRBJ1-3, the V gene TRBV18; D might be TRBD1 (6 bases). V was cut by 6 bases and J by 2 bases, with 14 bases left in between. Germline V gives CDR1 KGHSH, CDR2 LQKENI. CDR3 length: 15 residues. CDR3 bases: TGTGCCAGCTCCGCCGACAGGCCCCCTGGAAACACCATATATTTT. This codes for CASSADRPPGNTIYF.

V is TRBV30 and J is TRBJ1-3; D might be TRBD1 (5 bases). This CDR3 is built from 16 residues. The germline CDR1 and CDR2 sequences are GTSNPN and SVGIG (reference sequence). V was pared by 0 bases and J by 2 bases, with 14 bases between. The CDR3 here is CAWSVLKGRTGNTIYF. CDR3 nucleotide sequence: TGTGCCTGGAGTGTACTAAAGGGACGGACTGGAAACACCATATATTTT.

This chain uses TRBV18 with TRBJ2-3; TRBD2 agrees at 7 bases. There are 15 residues in the CDR3. CDR1 and CDR2 (germline): KGHSH, LQKENI. Trimming cost V 3 bases and J 0 bases; bases outside gene matches: 3. The CDR3 nucleotides are TGTGCCAGCTCACCGAGTAGCGGGAGCACAGATACGCAGTATTTT. This gives the protein CASSPSSGSTDTQYF.

V is TRBV6-5 and J is TRBJ1-5, with a weak D call TRBD1 (6 bases). The ends were cut back, 5 bases at V and 8 bases at J, with 10 bases in the middle. CDR1 is MNHEY, CDR2 SVGAGI, per germline. CDR3 length: 12 amino acids. The CDR3 is CASSQGSEPQHF. CDR3 sequence (DNA): TGTGCCAGCAGTCAGGGGAGCGAGCCCCAGCATTTT.

V and J are TRBV7-8 and TRBJ2-1; 13 bases fit TRBD2. The germline V gene has CDR1 SGHVS and CDR2 FQNEAQ. Unmatched junction bases numbered 9, after V lost 5 bases and J lost 8 bases. CDR3 length: 16 amino acids. In nucleotides, the CDR3 is TGTGCCAGCAGCCGCTGGACTAGCGGGAGTAGTGATGAGCAGTTCTTC. Amino acids: CASSRWTSGSSDEQFF.

The V gene is TRBV9, the J gene TRBJ2-1, with 7 bases matching TRBD2. This CDR3 is built from 16 residues. V shed 1 base and J 5 bases; nucleotides not matched to a gene: 9. Per the germline V gene, CDR1 is SGDLS and CDR2 is YYNGEE. The CDR3 DNA reads as TGTGCCAGCAGCGTATCTGGTAGCGGGCGTAACAATGAGCAGTTCTTC. Amino acids: CASSVSGSGRNNEQFF. Based on the CDR3 plus reference TRBV9 and TRBJ2-1, the full variable domain is DSGVTQTPKHLITATGQRVTLRCSPRSGDLSVYWYQQSLDQGLQFLIQYYNGEERAKGNILERFSAQQFPDLHSELNLSSLELGDSALYFCASSVSGSGRNNEQFFGPGTRLTVL.

The rearrangement joins TRBV29-1 to TRBJ2-5; possible D gene TRBD2, 6 bases. Trimming took 3 bases from V and 4 from J, leaving 9 bases between them. The CDR3 extends over 12 amino acids. Germline V gene lookup returns CDR1 SQVTM and CDR2 ANQGSEA. CDR3 region: CSVDAGSETQYF. The DNA of the CDR3 is TGCAGCGTTGACGCGGGATCAGAGACCCAGTACTTC.

This clone was seen more than once but under ten times. The genes are TRBV6-1 and TRBJ2-5; a possible D gene is TRBD2 (5 bases). This CDR3 contains 13 residues. The V end was cut by 7 bases, the J end by 0 bases, with 9 bases between. Germline V gene lookup returns CDR1 MNHNS and CDR2 SASEGT. The CDR3 sequence is CASNSGYQETQYF. The CDR3 DNA sequence: TGTGCCAGCAACTCGGGGTACCAAGAGACCCAGTACTTC.

With regard to this clone: One junction end does not reproduce the germline sequence, and a read error may be involved. The same CDR3 arises from other DNA sequences in this sample as well. The CDR3 reads CASSTLGQGGEKLFF. CDR3 coding DNA: TGTGCCAGCAGTACACTGGGACAGGGGGGCGAAAAACTATTTTTT. This chain links TRBV27 with TRBJ1-4; 11 nucleotides line up with TRBD1. The CDR3 has 15 amino acids. The germline V gene has CDR1 MNHEY and CDR2 SMNVEV (reference sequence).

The chain joins TRBV5-6 to TRBJ1-2; the D gene is possibly TRBD1 (5 bases). Trimming stripped 7 bases from V and 5 bases from J, with 15 bases between. This CDR3 is built from 13 residues. Germline loops: CDR1 SGHDT, CDR2 YYEEEE. The CDR3 DNA follows: TGTGCCAGCTCTTACAGGACGGCGTATGGCTACACCTTC. This codes for CASSYRTAYGYTF.

The table lists this clone with a count of one. The chain carries TRBV7-9 and TRBJ2-5, with D perhaps TRBD1 or TRBD2 (5 bases each). The ends were cut back, 3 bases at V and 4 bases at J, with 12 bases in the middle. Germline values: CDR1 SEHNR, CDR2 FQNEAQ (reference sequence). The CDR3 runs to 14 residues. CDR3 nucleotides: TGTGCCAGCAGCTTCAGGGACGGTCGAGAGACCCAGTACTTC. Protein sequence: CASSFRDGRETQYF.

The chain couples TRBV27 to TRBJ2-6; 9 bases agree with TRBD1. Germline V lookup: CDR1 MNHEY, CDR2 SMNVEV (reference sequence). Trimming at V came to 6 bases and at J to 5 bases, leaving 8 bases not matched to a gene. The CDR3 sequence is 16 residues long. CDR3 sequence reads: CASSKQGALRANVLTF. CDR3 sequence (DNA): TGTGCCAGCAGCAAACAGGGGGCTCTACGGGCCAACGTCCTGACTTTC.

This clone was seen only a few times. V usage is TRBV28 and J usage is TRBJ2-5; D is perhaps TRBD1 (6 bases). Between the trimmed V and J ends, which lost 6 bases and 4 bases, there was a span of 12 bases. Germline CDR1 and CDR2: MDHEN and SYDVKM. The CDR3 loop spans 13 amino acids. DNA for the CDR3: TGTGCCAGCAGACCTCAGGGGCCAGAGACCCAGTACTTC. Its translation is CASRPQGPETQYF.